This T cell receptor (beta chain) emerged from a study of cytomegalovirus exposure and HLA in healthy donors. Study context: The approximately 110 validation repertoires used a platform that matched the one used for the approximately 690 first-cohort repertoires, as a later analysis reported.

The table came from immunoSEQ multiplex PCR; TCRdb's copy has only in-frame clones and leaves some out. The sample yields fewer than 350,000 clones, roughly 88% seen once. On this clone itself: The antigen is unknown.

Study-level points and caveats: Under in vitro conditions, a few CMV-associated chains were confirmed as specific for CMV antigens. Cytomegalovirus status, reportedly, was diagnosed with high specificity and sensitivity by the classifier. Some public TCRs appeared in many individuals, while most sequences were rare.

The TCR originated in a woman younger than 35 in good health and CMV-seronegative. Sequencing was done on a sample of PBMCs.

Here the CDR3 reads CASSLGTGSYNEQFF. The CDR3 nucleotides read TGTGCCAGCAGCTTAGGCACAGGGTCCTACAATGAGCAGTTCTTC. The chain joins TRBV13 to TRBJ2-1, with D maybe TRBD1 (6 bases). CDR3 length: 15 residues. Trimming cost V 0 bases and J 1 base, with 7 bases left between them. Germline CDR1 and CDR2: PRHDT and FYEKMQ (reference sequence).